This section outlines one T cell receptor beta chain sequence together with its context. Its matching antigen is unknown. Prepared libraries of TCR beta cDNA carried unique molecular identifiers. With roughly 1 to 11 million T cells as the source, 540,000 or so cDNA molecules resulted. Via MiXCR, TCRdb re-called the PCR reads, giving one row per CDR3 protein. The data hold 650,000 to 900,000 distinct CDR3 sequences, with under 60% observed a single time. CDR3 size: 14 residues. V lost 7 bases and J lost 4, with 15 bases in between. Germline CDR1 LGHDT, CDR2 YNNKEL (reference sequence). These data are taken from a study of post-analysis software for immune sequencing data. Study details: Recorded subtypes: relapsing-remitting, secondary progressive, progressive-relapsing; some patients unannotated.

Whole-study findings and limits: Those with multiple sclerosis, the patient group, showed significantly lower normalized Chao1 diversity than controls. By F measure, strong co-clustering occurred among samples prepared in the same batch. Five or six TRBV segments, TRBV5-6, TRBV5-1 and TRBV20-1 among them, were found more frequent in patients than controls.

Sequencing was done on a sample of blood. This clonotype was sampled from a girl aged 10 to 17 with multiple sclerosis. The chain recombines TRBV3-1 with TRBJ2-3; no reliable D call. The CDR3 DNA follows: TGTGCCAGCACCCTCTCCCACCGGGCAGATACGCAGTATTTT. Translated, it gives CASTLSHRADTQYF.